This record looks at one T cell receptor beta chain sequence and its context. This clonotype was seen ten or more times. It has no known antigen specificity. Base qualities are not recorded, but no much larger clone differs from it by a single base. These data come from a study of T cell repertoires in cytomegalovirus infection (dated by TCRdb to the late 2010s). About the investigation overall: Donor HLA type was relevant to the analysis, because carriage of CMV infection together with the matching HLA type was indicated by public TCR beta signatures.

What the research found in general, with its limitations: In both this cohort and an independent cohort of some 370 donors, the cumulative frequency of public TCR beta family members distinguished carriers of CMV infection plus the relevant HLA type. In the ex vivo response, HLA-C-restricted CMV-specific TCR beta clonotypes were dominant, and in two of eight donors the single most frequent clonotype came from this HLA-C-restricted group.

From a lookup of the germline V gene (reference sequence), CDR1 and CDR2 are DFQATT and SNEGSKA. The CDR3 sequence holds 14 residues, the cysteine and phenylalanine included. CDR3 DNA is the only sequence kept; it has 42 bases, read in frame from the first base. Trimming removed 5 bases from V and 2 bases from J, leaving 15 bases between the germline ends. Data came from an Illumina HiSeq 1500. TCRdb cleaned the public reads at Q25 with fastp, built clones with MiXCR and kept in-frame beta chains. A single entry per CDR3 protein holds the most common genes and DNA from its merged rows. The sample table contains about 140,000 distinct CDR3 sequences; only one count was recorded for under 8.5% of them. The ten top clones hold 15% to 20% of the sample.

This sequence was found in a human donor in good health (CMV status not recorded). Some clones in this sample may be carry-over from other donors' samples. Sequencing used PBMCs. The V and J segments used are TRBV20-1 and TRBJ1-2, and perhaps TRBD1 as D gene, on 6 matching bases. The CDR3 amino acid sequence is: CSAPQGGGNYGYTF. The DNA sequence follows: TGCAGTGCTCCCCAAGGGGGAGGAAACTATGGCTACACCTTC.